Below, 12 T cell receptor beta chains from the same sample are listed, as sequenced in a study of fetal regulatory T cell absence and autoimmunity. Clones were read by immunoSEQ multiplex PCR, and TCRdb kept only the in-frame ones, dropping some. The sample holds around 100,000 clones, around 72% seen once. The sequencing input was pancreas tissue. The receptors were sampled from a male donor with IPEX syndrome.

V usage is TRBV18 and J usage is TRBJ2-5, with 8 nucleotides matching TRBD2. Germline loops: CDR1 KGHSH, CDR2 LQKENI. This CDR3 spans 15 amino acids. The V gene end was trimmed by 3 bases and the J gene end by 5 bases; junction bases not matched to a gene: 8. This chain's CDR3 is CASSPGTRITETQYF. The CDR3, as DNA: TGTGCCAGCTCACCGGGGACTAGAATAACGGAGACCCAGTACTTC.

This clone has only one observation. V gene TRBV13 combines with J gene TRBJ1-2, with D perhaps TRBD1 (5 bases). In germline, CDR1 is PRHDT, CDR2 FYEKMQ (reference sequence). This CDR3 region has 15 residues. Trimming took 6 bases from V and 1 from J, leaving 15 bases between them. CDR3 bases: TGTGCCAGCAGTTGGGGACTAGCCGTTAACTATGGCTACACCTTC. Translated: CASSWGLAVNYGYTF.

This chain uses TRBV5-1 with TRBJ1-1, with D possibly matching TRBD1 (6 bases). Trimming left V 0 bases short and J 0 bases short, with 12 bases between. The CDR3 length is 16 residues. Germline CDR1 SGHRS, CDR2 YFSETQ. The CDR3 sequence is CASSLETGYLNTEAFF. The DNA of the CDR3 is TGCGCCAGCAGCTTGGAGACAGGTTACTTGAACACTGAAGCTTTCTTT. Full variable domain (rest looked up from reference TRBV5-1 and TRBJ1-1): KAGVTQTPRYLIKTRGQQVTLSCSPISGHRSVSWYQQTPGQGLQFLFEYFSETQRNKGNFPGRFSGRQFSNSRSEMNVSTLELGDSALYLCASSLETGYLNTEAFFGQGTRLTVV.

The chain carries TRBV6-1 and TRBJ2-5, with D possibly called TRBD1 or TRBD2 (5 bases each). Trimming stripped 0 bases from V and 7 bases from J, with 18 bases between. The CDR3 runs 16 residues. Germline V gene data show CDR1 as MNHNS and CDR2 as SASEGT. CDR3 DNA: TGTGCCAGCAGTGAAGCGCTCGGGACGGTTTGGGGGACCCAGTACTTC. Residues: CASSEALGTVWGTQYF.

The gene calls are TRBV27 and TRBJ2-3; 10 bases align to TRBD2. V shed 4 bases, J shed 6 bases, and the junction held 10 bases outside the gene matches. In germline, CDR1 is MNHEY, CDR2 SMNVEV (reference sequence). The CDR3 runs to 16 residues. For the CDR3, the DNA is TGTGCCAGCAGTTCAACCCTACTAGCGGGAATGGATACGCAGTATTTT. It specifies CASSSTLLAGMDTQYF.

This clone turned up a few times. The CDR3 sequence: CASSSGTVYEQYF. The CDR3 nucleotides are TGCGCCAGCAGCTCCGGGACAGTCTACGAGCAGTACTTC. The V gene is TRBV5-1, the J gene TRBJ2-7, with TRBD1 identical over 7 bases. The germline CDR1 and CDR2 sequences are SGHRS and YFSETQ. V lost 3 bases, J lost 3 bases, and 3 bases stayed unmatched. The CDR3 spans 13 residues. Supplemented by reference TRBV5-1 and TRBJ2-7, the full variable domain reads KAGVTQTPRYLIKTRGQQVTLSCSPISGHRSVSWYQQTPGQGLQFLFEYFSETQRNKGNFPGRFSGRQFSNSRSEMNVSTLELGDSALYLCASSSGTVYEQYFGPGTRLTVT.

This chain joins TRBV4-1 and TRBJ2-1; 12 nucleotides agree with TRBD2. The germline CDR1 and CDR2 sequences are MGHRA and YSYEKL. V lost 4 bases, J lost 7 bases, and 11 bases stayed unmatched. The CDR3 runs to 17 residues. CDR3 in DNA: TGCGCCAGCAGCCGAATGACTAGCGGGAGACAGGGTAATGAGCAGTTCTTC. Protein: CASSRMTSGRQGNEQFF.

The chain joins TRBV5-5 to TRBJ1-5; D call uncertain. The CDR3 length is 16 residues. Germline V gene lookup returns CDR1 SGHKS and CDR2 YYEKEE (reference sequence). The ends were cut back, 0 bases at V and 5 bases at J, with 15 bases in the middle. The CDR3 region is CASSLAPGTSDQPQHF. The CDR3 nucleotides are TGTGCCAGCAGCTTGGCTCCGGGAACAAGTGATCAGCCCCAGCATTTT.

The gene calls are TRBV4-3 and TRBJ2-7; 11 nucleotides agree with TRBD1. Looked up from germline, CDR1 is LGHNA and CDR2 is YSLEER. The junction had 8 bases not matched to a gene; V was cut back by 0 bases and J by 10 bases. This CDR3 comprises 15 residues. CDR3 sequence reads: CASSQDLGTGGDQYF. The DNA of the CDR3 is TGCGCCAGCAGCCAAGATCTTGGGACAGGGGGGGATCAGTACTTC.

This chain links TRBV20-1 with TRBJ1-4; D is uncertain. With 6 bases removed from V and 0 bases from J, the gap between germline ends came to 2 bases. This CDR3 contains 11 residues. CDR1 DFQATT and CDR2 SNEGSKA come from the germline V gene (reference sequence). CDR3 region: CSASTNEKLFF. As DNA, the CDR3 is TGCAGTGCCTCAACTAATGAAAAACTGTTTTTT.

The chain carries TRBV6-1 and TRBJ1-3; D might be TRBD1 (5 bases). CDR1 and CDR2 from the germline V gene are MNHNS and SASEGT. This CDR3 has 15 amino acids. Deletions cut 3 bases from V and 6 bases from J, with 15 bases between. The CDR3 reads CASSEKERGTNTIYF. Written as DNA, the CDR3 is TGTGCCAGCAGTGAGAAAGAAAGAGGGACAAACACCATATATTTT.

The chain couples TRBV29-1 to TRBJ2-1, with 9 nucleotides matching TRBD1. CDR3 length: 14 residues. With 6 bases clipped from V and 3 bases from J, the junction kept 6 bases outside the gene matches. Germline CDR1 reads SQVTM; CDR2 reads ANQGSEA. The CDR3 here is CSVYRDRDYNEQFF. Here the CDR3 DNA reads TGCAGCGTGTACCGGGACAGGGACTACAATGAGCAGTTCTTC.